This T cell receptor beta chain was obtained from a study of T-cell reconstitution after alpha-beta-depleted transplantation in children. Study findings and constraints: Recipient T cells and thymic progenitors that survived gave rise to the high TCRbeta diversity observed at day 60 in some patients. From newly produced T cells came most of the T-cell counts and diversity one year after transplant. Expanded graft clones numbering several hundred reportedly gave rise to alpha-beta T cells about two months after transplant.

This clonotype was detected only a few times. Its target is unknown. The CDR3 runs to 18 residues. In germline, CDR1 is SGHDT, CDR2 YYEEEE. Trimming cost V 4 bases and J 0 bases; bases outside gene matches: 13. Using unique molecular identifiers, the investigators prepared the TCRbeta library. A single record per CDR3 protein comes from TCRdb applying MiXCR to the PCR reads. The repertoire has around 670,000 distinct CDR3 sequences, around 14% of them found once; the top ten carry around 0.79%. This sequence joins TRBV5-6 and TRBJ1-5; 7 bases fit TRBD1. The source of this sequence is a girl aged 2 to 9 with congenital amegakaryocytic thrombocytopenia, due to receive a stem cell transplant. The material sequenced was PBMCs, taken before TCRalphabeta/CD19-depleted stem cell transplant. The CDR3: CASSGWTGGLYSNQPQHF. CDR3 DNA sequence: TGTGCCAGCAGCGGTTGGACAGGAGGCCTTTATAGCAATCAGCCCCAGCATTTT.